This T cell receptor beta chain appears in the sequencing data of a study of T-cell reconstitution after alpha-beta-depleted transplantation in children. General study results and limits: In patients about two months after transplant, alpha-beta T cells reportedly arose from several hundred expanded graft clones. One year after transplant, T-cell counts and diversity came mostly from newly produced T cells.

About this clonotype itself: Its antigen is not identified.

As it was prepared, the TCRbeta library received unique molecular identifiers. Via MiXCR, TCRdb re-called the PCR reads, giving one row per CDR3 protein. The data show 190,000 or so distinct CDR3 sequences, approximately 6.8% seen once. Unmatched junction bases numbered 8, after V lost 3 bases and J lost 9 bases. CDR1 is SGHNT and CDR2 is YENEEA in the germline V gene. The CDR3 sequence is 14 residues long. Sequences were derived from PBMCs, sampled before TCRalphabeta/CD19-depleted stem cell transplant. The J gene is TRBJ2-1, the V gene TRBV11-3, with 7 bases identical to TRBD2. The origin of this receptor is a girl under two years old with combined immunodeficiency, due to receive a stem cell transplant. The DNA of the CDR3 is TGTGCCAGCAGCTTGGGAGGGCAAGGCAGTGAGCAGTTCTTC. Translated, it gives CASSLGGQGSEQFF.